In its sample, the clone carrying this T cell receptor beta chain was seen once. This sample was included in a study of blood T cell repertoires in COVID-19. Per germline, CDR1 MNHEY and CDR2 SVGAGI. V lost 2 bases, J lost 4 bases, and 6 bases lay in between. The CDR3 is 13 residues long. The protocol was immunoSEQ multiplex PCR, while the TCRdb copy is restricted to in-frame clones and leaves out a portion. Of 65,000 to 75,000 clones in the sample, approximately 82% were seen once. The rearrangement joins TRBV6-5 to TRBJ2-1; D is perhaps TRBD1 (5 bases). This receptor was taken from an elderly woman with acute or convalescent COVID-19. The sequencing input was peripheral blood. The chain's CDR3 is CASSYGAYNEQFF. The CDR3, as DNA: TGTGCCAGCAGTTACGGGGCTTACAATGAGCAGTTCTTC.